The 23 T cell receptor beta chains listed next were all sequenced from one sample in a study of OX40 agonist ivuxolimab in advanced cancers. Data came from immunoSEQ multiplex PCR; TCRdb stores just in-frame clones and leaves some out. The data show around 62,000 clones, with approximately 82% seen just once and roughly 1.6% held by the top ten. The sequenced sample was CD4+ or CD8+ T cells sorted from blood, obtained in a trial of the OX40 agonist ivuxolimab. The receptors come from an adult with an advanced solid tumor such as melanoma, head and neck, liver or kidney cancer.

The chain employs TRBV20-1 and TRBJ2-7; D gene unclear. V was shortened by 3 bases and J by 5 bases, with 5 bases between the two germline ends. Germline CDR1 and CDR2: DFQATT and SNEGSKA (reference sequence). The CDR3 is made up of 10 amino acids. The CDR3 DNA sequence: TGCAGTGCTAGCTCGAACGAGCAGTACTTC. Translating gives CSASSNEQYF.

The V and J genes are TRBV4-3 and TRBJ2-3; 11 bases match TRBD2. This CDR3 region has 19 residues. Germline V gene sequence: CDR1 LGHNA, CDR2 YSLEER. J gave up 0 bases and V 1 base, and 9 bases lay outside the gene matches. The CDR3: CASSQVKTSGRMSTDTQYF. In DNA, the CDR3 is TGCGCCAGCAGCCAAGTTAAAACTAGCGGGAGAATGAGCACAGATACGCAGTATTTT.

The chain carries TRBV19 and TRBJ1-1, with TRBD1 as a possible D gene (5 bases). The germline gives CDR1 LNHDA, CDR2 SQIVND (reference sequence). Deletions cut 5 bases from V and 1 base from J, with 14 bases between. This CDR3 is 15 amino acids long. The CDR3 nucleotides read TGTGCCAGTAGTGCTTTGGGACGGGAGAACACTGAAGCTTTCTTT. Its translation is CASSALGRENTEAFF.

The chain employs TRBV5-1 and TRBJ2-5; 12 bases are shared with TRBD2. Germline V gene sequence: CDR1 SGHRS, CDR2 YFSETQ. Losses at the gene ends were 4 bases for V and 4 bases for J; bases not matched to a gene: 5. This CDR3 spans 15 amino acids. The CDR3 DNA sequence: TGCGCCAGCAGCCTCCTAGCGGGAGGGGGAGAGACCCAGTACTTC. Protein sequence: CASSLLAGGGETQYF.

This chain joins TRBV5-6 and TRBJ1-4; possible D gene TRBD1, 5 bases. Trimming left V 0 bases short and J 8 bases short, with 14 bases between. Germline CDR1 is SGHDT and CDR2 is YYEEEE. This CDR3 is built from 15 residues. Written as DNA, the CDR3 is TGTGCCAGCAGCTTGGCCGGTGGGGCGGGGGAAAAACTGTTTTTT. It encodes CASSLAGGAGEKLFF.

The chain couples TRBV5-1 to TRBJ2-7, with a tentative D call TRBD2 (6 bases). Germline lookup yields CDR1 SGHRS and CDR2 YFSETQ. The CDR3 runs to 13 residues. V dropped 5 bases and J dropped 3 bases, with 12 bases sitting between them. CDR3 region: CASSERVNYEQYF. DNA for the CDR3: TGCGCCAGCAGTGAGCGGGTGAACTACGAGCAGTACTTC.

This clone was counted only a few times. The CDR3 spells CASREGSNTGELFF. The CDR3 coding sequence is TGTGCCAGCCGGGAGGGGTCGAACACCGGGGAGCTGTTTTTT. The chain recombines TRBV6-5 with TRBJ2-2; 8 positions agree with TRBD2. The CDR3 is made up of 14 amino acids. Looked up from germline, CDR1 is MNHEY and CDR2 is SVGAGI. V was clipped by 8 bases and J by 0 bases; unmatched bases: 2.

CDR3 bases: TGTGCCAGCAGTTCTATCAGCAGGGAAACCGGGGAGCTGTTTTTT. Protein: CASSSISRETGELFF. This chain joins TRBV27 and TRBJ2-2; the D gene is possibly TRBD1 (5 bases). Trimming removed 4 bases at V and 5 bases at J, with 14 bases between. The germline V gene has CDR1 MNHEY and CDR2 SMNVEV (reference sequence). The CDR3 consists of 15 residues.

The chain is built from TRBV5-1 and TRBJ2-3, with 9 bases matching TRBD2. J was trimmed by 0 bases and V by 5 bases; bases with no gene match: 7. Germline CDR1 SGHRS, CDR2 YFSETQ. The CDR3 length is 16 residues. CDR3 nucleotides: TGCGCCAGCAGGGATAGCGGGAGATTTAGCACAGATACGCAGTATTTT. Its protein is CASRDSGRFSTDTQYF.

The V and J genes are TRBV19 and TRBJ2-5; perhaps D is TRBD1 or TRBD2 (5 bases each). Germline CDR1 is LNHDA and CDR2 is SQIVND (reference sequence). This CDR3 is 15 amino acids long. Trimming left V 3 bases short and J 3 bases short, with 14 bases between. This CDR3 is CASSISGTMEETQYF. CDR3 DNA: TGTGCCAGTAGTATTTCCGGGACCATGGAAGAGACCCAGTACTTC.

CDR3 nucleotide sequence: TGTGCCAGCAGTGAATGGGGACAGGGGAGGGAGCAGTTCTTC. Protein sequence: CASSEWGQGREQFF. The chain is built from TRBV25-1 and TRBJ2-1, with 10 bases lining up with TRBD1. Germline-derived CDR1 and CDR2 are MGHDK and SYGVNS. CDR3 length: 14 residues. With 1 base clipped from V and 10 bases from J, the junction kept 4 bases outside the gene matches.

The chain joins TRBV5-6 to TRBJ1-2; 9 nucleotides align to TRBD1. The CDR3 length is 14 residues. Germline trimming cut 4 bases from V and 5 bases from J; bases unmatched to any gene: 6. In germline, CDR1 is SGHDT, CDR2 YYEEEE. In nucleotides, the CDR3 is TGTGCCAGCAGCACAGGGGGCGCCGAGTATGGCTACACCTTC. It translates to CASSTGGAEYGYTF.

Written as DNA, the CDR3 is TGTGCCAGTTCGGCTAGCGCGACCTACAATGAGCAGTTCTTC. It yields the protein CASSASATYNEQFF. V and J are TRBV19 and TRBJ2-1; D might be TRBD2 (6 bases). V lost 8 bases, J lost 2 bases, and 13 bases lay in between. The CDR3 extends over 14 amino acids. Germline CDR1 reads LNHDA; CDR2 reads SQIVND (reference sequence).

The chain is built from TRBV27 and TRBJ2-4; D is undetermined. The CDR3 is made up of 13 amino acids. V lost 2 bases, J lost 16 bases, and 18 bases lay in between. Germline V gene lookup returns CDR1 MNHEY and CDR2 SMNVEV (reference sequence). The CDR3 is CASSLKDLRVRYF. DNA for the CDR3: TGTGCCAGCAGTTTAAAAGACCTCCGGGTCCGATACTTC.

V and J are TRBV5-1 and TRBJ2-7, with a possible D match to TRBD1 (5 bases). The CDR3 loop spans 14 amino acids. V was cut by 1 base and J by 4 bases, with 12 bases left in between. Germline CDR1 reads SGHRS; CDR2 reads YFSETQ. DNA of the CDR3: TGCGCCAGCAGCTTGCCAGACAGAATATACGAGCAGTACTTC. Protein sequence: CASSLPDRIYEQYF. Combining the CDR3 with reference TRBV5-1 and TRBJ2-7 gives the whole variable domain KAGVTQTPRYLIKTRGQQVTLSCSPISGHRSVSWYQQTPGQGLQFLFEYFSETQRNKGNFPGRFSGRQFSNSRSEMNVSTLELGDSALYLCASSLPDRIYEQYFGPGTRLTVT.

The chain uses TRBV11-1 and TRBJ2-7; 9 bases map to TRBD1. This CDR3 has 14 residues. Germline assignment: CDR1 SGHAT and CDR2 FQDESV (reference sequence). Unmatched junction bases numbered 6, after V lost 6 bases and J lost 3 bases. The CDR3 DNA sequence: TGTGCCAGCAGTCCGGGACAGGGATTCTACGAGCAGTACTTC. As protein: CASSPGQGFYEQYF.

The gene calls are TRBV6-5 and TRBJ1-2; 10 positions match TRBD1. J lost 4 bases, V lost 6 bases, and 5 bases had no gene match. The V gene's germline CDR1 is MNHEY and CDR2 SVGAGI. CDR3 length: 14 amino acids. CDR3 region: CASRRGQGSYGYTF. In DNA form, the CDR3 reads TGTGCCAGCAGACGGGGACAGGGGAGCTATGGCTACACCTTC.

The CDR3 DNA reads TGTGCCATCAGTGAGGCGGCGAGTGAGCAGTTCTTC. Translated, it gives CAISEAASEQFF. The chain joins TRBV10-3 to TRBJ2-1; D remains ambiguous. The CDR3 extends over 12 amino acids. The germline V and J ends were trimmed by 2 bases and 9 bases, with 8 bases remaining between them. Germline V gene data show CDR1 as ENHRY and CDR2 as SYGVKD.

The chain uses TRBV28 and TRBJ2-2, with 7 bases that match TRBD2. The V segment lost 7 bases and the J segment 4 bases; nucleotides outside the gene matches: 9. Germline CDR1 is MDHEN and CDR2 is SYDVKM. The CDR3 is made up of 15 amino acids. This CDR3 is CASNMLGGGTGELFF. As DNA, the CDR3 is TGTGCCAGCAACATGCTGGGGGGGGGCACCGGGGAGCTGTTTTTT.

The CDR3 coding sequence is TGTGCCAGCAGCCCCGGCAACTATGGCTACACCTTC. Its protein product is CASSPGNYGYTF. The chain links TRBV11-2 to TRBJ1-2; D call uncertain. The germline V gene has CDR1 SGHAT and CDR2 FQNNGV. V lost 5 bases and J 2 bases, leaving 6 bases between the germline ends. The CDR3 sequence is 12 residues long.

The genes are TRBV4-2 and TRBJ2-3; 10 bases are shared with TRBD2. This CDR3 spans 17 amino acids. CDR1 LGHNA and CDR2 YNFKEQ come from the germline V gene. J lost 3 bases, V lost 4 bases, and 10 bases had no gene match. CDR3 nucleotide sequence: TGTGCCAGCAGCCTAGCGGGAGGCTCTTCTGAAACAGATACGCAGTATTTT. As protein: CASSLAGGSSETDTQYF.

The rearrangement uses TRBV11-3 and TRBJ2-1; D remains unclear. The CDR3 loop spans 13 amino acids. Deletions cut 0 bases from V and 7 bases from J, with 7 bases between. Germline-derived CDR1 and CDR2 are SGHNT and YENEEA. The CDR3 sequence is CASSLDRVNEQFF. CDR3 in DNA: TGTGCCAGCAGCTTAGATAGGGTAAATGAGCAGTTCTTC.

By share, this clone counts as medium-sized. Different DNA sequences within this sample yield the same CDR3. CDR3 residues: CAWSRTEAFF. The CDR3 DNA is TGTGCCTGGTCGAGGACTGAAGCTTTCTTT. This chain links TRBV30 with TRBJ1-1; D is unresolved. CDR1 and CDR2 (germline): GTSNPN, SVGIG (reference sequence). The CDR3 covers 10 residues. V lost 5 bases and J lost 5, with 6 bases in between.